The present TCR beta chain was sequenced within a study of blood T cell repertoires in COVID-19. TCRdb's copy holds only in-frame clones and misses some; the assay was immunoSEQ multiplex PCR. Among about 140,000 clones, roughly 85% were seen once, and the ten largest hold about 3.6%. The germline V gene encodes CDR1 ENHRY and CDR2 SYGVKD. The CDR3 sequence is 14 residues long. V shed 2 bases and J shed 6 bases, with 14 bases lying between them. This sequence originates from a man in his 60s with acute or convalescent COVID-19. The rearrangement joins TRBV10-3 to TRBJ2-7; D may be TRBD2 (5 bases). Sequenced: peripheral blood. CDR3 coding DNA: TGTGCCATCAGTGAGGACGGGGTTAACGGCGAGCAGTACTTC. Its protein product is CAISEDGVNGEQYF.